Presented here are 5 T cell receptor beta chains from one specimen sequenced in a study of control samples from healthy donors and cancer patients. Sequenced by immunoSEQ multiplex PCR; TCRdb stores in-frame clones only, minus some. The table includes around 150,000 clones, 75% to 90% detected once. Sequencing was carried out using blood. The receptors come from a man aged 30 to 39 in good health.

This chain joins TRBV5-6 and TRBJ2-2; 10 bases are shared with TRBD1. The length of the CDR3 is 16 residues. The V segment lost 3 bases and the J segment 3 bases; nucleotides outside the gene matches: 5. Germline V gene data show CDR1 as SGHDT and CDR2 as YYEEEE. The CDR3 reads CASSWDRGFDTGELFF. The CDR3 nucleotides read TGTGCCAGCAGCTGGGACAGGGGTTTTGACACCGGGGAGCTGTTTTTT.

V gene TRBV15 combines with J gene TRBJ2-7, with a possible D match to TRBD1 (6 bases). Germline V gene data show CDR1 as LNHNV and CDR2 as YYDKDF (reference sequence). V lost 7 bases, J lost 4 bases, and 26 bases lay in between. This CDR3 contains 17 residues. The CDR3 DNA reads as TGTGCCACCAATCTCAGGGGAACGGGTAGTCTGCGTTACGAGCAGTACTTC. This translates into CATNLRGTGSLRYEQYF.

The V gene is TRBV3-1 (or the pseudogene TRBV3-2), the J gene TRBJ1-6, with D unresolved. The ends were cut back, 0 bases at V and 5 bases at J, with 11 bases in the middle. CDR1 and CDR2 (germline): LGHDT, YNNKEL (reference sequence). The CDR3 extends over 16 amino acids. CDR3 residues: CASSQEGGYNNSPLHF. The DNA for the CDR3 is TGTGCCAGCAGCCAAGAAGGCGGTTATAATAATTCACCCCTCCACTTT.

V usage is TRBV2 and J usage is TRBJ1-2; maybe TRBD1 (6 bases). Germline CDR1 reads SNHLY; CDR2 reads FYNNEI. V shed 3 bases and J shed 10 bases, with 9 bases lying between them. The CDR3 extends over 11 amino acids. As DNA, the CDR3 is TGTGCCAGCAGTGAGGGGACAATCTACACCTTC. Protein product: CASSEGTIYTF.

The chain couples TRBV19 to TRBJ2-1; 8 bases are a match to TRBD1. The CDR3 covers 15 residues. Germline V gene data show CDR1 as LNHDA and CDR2 as SQIVND (reference sequence). V dropped 3 bases and J dropped 7; count of bases not matched to a gene: 8. The CDR3 coding sequence is TGTGCCAGTAGTATCGGGCAGGGGGCTGGTAATGAGCAGTTCTTC. It encodes CASSIGQGAGNEQFF.